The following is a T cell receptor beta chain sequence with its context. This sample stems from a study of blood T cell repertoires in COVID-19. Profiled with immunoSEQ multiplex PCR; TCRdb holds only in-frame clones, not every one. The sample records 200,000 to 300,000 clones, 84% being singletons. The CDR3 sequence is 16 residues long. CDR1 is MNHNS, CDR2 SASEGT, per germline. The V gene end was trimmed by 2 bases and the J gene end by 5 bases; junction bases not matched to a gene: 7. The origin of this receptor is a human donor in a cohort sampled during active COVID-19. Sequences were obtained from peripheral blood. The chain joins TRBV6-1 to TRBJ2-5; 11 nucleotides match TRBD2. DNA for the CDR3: TGTGCCAGCAGTGAATTTACTAGCGGGGGCAAGGAGACCCAGTACTTC. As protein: CASSEFTSGGKETQYF.